This TCR beta chain was obtained from a study of Graves' ophthalmopathy and Graves' hyperthyroidism. Overall study context: Peripheral blood sampling preceded any treatment and occurred at initial diagnosis.

The CDR3 extends over 16 amino acids. Trimming took off 6 bases at V and 7 bases at J, with 25 bases between the two ends. Germline loops: CDR1 DFQATT, CDR2 SNEGSKA (reference sequence). Amplification targeted the TCR beta CDR3 regions, with RNA transcripts as the source material. HTBI primers served in a first-round RT-PCR, which a second-round multiplex PCR followed. From the multiplex PCR reads, TCRdb called clonotypes with MiXCR, one entry per CDR3 protein. This table holds fewer than 70,000 distinct CDR3 sequences, about half found once. Thyroid ultrasound, orbital computed tomography, TRAb, serum thyroxine and clinical symptoms formed the basis of diagnosis.

V and J are TRBV20-1 and TRBJ1-5; D remains ambiguous. Source material: peripheral blood. The TCR originated in an adult woman with Graves' ophthalmopathy. This CDR3 reads CSAPPGLAGSGQPQHF. The CDR3, as DNA: TGCAGTGCCCCCCCAGGACTAGCGGGGTCCGGGCAGCCCCAGCATTTT.